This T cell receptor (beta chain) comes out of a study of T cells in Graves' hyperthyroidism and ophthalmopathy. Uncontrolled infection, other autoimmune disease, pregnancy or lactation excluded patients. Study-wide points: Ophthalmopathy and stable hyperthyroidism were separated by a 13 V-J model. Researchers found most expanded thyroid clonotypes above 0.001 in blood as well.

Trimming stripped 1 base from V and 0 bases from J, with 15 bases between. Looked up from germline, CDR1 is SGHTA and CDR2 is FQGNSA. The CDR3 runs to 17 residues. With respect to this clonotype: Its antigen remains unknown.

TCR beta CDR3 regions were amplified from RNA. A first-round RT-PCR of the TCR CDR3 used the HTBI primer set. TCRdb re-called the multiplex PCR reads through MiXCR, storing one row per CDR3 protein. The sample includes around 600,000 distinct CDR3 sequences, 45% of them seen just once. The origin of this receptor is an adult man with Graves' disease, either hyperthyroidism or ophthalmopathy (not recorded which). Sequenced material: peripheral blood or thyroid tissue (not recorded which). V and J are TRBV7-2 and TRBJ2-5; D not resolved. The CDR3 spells CASSLVERAAHQETQYF. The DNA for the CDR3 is TGTGCCAGCAGCTTAGTGGAAAGGGCGGCACACCAAGAGACCCAGTACTTC.